This T cell receptor beta chain comes out of a study of shared clonotypes between healthy human individuals. The table came from immunoSEQ multiplex PCR; TCRdb's copy has only in-frame clones and leaves some out. The table has approximately 1.5 million clones, 95% to 99% seen once; the top ten hold roughly 0.45%. For this clone: The limits of the CDR3 on the DNA are not certain, so only TCRdb's listed CDR3 is given.

The CDR3 extends over 14 residues, inclusive of both ends. Germline loops: CDR1 SNHLY, CDR2 FYNNEI. The J gene is TRBJ2-2, the V gene TRBV2; the table's D gene call, TRBD2, was not cross checked with the DNA. Sequencing was performed on naive CD4+ T cells sorted from blood. Noted subset: CD45RA+ positively selected. The clonotype comes from a man aged 30-40 years in good health. CDR3 loop: CASILEASTGELFF.